This T cell receptor beta chain was captured in a study of Tregs in tolerant kidney transplant recipients. Germline V CDR1 and CDR2: SEHNR, FQNEAQ (reference sequence). The CDR3 is 15 amino acids. Trimming took off 4 bases at V and 4 bases at J, with 16 bases between the two ends. Concerning this clone itself: The read ends 3 residues early relative to the CDR3; the germline J gene fills the gap.

Related graft donors supplied nonmyeloablative bone marrow transplants, and mixed chimerism was transient. Sequencing was performed with immunoSEQ multiplex PCR; in TCRdb, only in-frame clones are kept and a portion is missing. This table lists approximately 15,000 clones. This receptor was taken from a human patient who received a combined kidney and bone marrow transplant. T cells may partly derive from the graft donor. Sample: CD8+ T cells from blood (PBMCs), taken 6 months after the transplant. J is TRBJ1-2 and V is TRBV7-9; D may be TRBD1 (5 bases). CDR3 protein: CASSSPNGGGYGYTF. The CDR3 DNA, read in part, is TGTGCCAGCAGCTCCCCGAACGGGGGTGGCTATGGC.